This passage covers 14 T cell receptor beta chains from one sample sequenced in a study of CD8 T cells in ankylosing spondylitis. TCRdb redid the calling of the 5' RACE reads with MiXCR, one entry per CDR3 protein. Among 500,000 to 650,000 distinct CDR3 sequences, 5.3% were seen once, and the ten largest hold roughly 3.5%. Points from the study as a whole: Ankylosing spondylitis blood appeared to carry a characteristic TCR beta motif of roughly eight highly homologous variants.

These receptors have no known antigen. The sample consisted of blood, either unsorted or a sorted T cell fraction (not recorded which). These receptor sequences come from a male donor with ankylosing spondylitis.

This clonotype came up a few times. The rearrangement joins TRBV30 to TRBJ2-7; 7 nucleotides match TRBD2. This CDR3 is built from 13 residues. Germline V gene sequence: CDR1 GTSNPN, CDR2 SVGIG (reference sequence). J was trimmed by 5 bases and V by 0 bases; bases with no gene match: 4. Written as DNA, the CDR3 is TGTGCCTGGAGTGTGGGGGGGGAGAACGAGCAGTACTTC. Translation: CAWSVGGENEQYF.

This clonotype was seen ten or more times. CDR3 DNA sequence: TGTGCCAGCAGTGCGGGGGGCCCCTACGAGCAGTACTTC. The encoded protein is CASSAGGPYEQYF. The rearrangement links TRBV2 to TRBJ2-7; tentative D call: TRBD2 (7 bases). CDR1 is SNHLY and CDR2 is FYNNEI in the germline V gene. The V and J ends lost 4 bases and 2 bases respectively, with 9 bases between them. The CDR3 extends over 13 amino acids.

This clonotype was detected many times. For the CDR3, the DNA is TGTGCCAGCAGTTTAGGGACAGTCTCTGCGGATGGCTACACCTTC. Protein product: CASSLGTVSADGYTF. The J gene is TRBJ1-2, the V gene TRBV12-3 or TRBV12-4; D is perhaps TRBD1 (6 bases). The CDR3 contains 15 residues. Trimming removed 1 base from V and 6 bases from J, with 15 bases in between.

This clonotype occurred many times. The CDR3 sequence is CSARGQKHTYEQYF. CDR3 coding DNA: TGCAGTGCTAGAGGGCAGAAGCACACCTACGAGCAGTACTTC. The chain uses TRBV20-1 and TRBJ2-7; D is unresolved. Germline values: CDR1 DFQATT, CDR2 SNEGSKA (reference sequence). The CDR3 is made up of 14 amino acids. Trimming took 1 base from V and 2 from J, leaving 12 bases between them.

This clonotype was recorded at least ten times. The CDR3 loop is CASSPLSIGSTDTQYF. The CDR3 region has the DNA TGCGCCAGCAGCCCCCTCTCCATCGGGAGCACAGATACGCAGTATTTT. The gene calls are TRBV4-1 and TRBJ2-3; no definite D call. CDR1 is MGHRA and CDR2 is YSYEKL in the germline V gene. Trimming stripped 4 bases from V and 0 bases from J, with 14 bases between. The CDR3 is made up of 16 amino acids.

This clonotype came up many times. V usage is TRBV4-3 and J usage is TRBJ2-3; the D is unclear. CDR3 length: 13 amino acids. Germline CDR1 reads LGHNA; CDR2 reads YSLEER. V was cut by 3 bases and J by 3 bases, with 7 bases left in between. CDR3 nucleotides: TGCGCCAGCAGCCACCTAGAAACAGATACGCAGTATTTT. This encodes CASSHLETDTQYF.

This clonotype was detected only a few times. The rearrangement uses TRBV7-3 and TRBJ2-5; 14 bases align to TRBD2. The V gene end was trimmed by 5 bases and the J gene end by 5 bases; junction bases not matched to a gene: 19. This CDR3 has 20 amino acids. Germline CDR1 and CDR2: SGHTA and FQGTGA. CDR3 DNA sequence: TGTGCCAGCAGCCCAGGGACTAGCGGGGGATCACCAGGGGATAGGGAGACCCAGTACTTC. Protein product: CASSPGTSGGSPGDRETQYF.

The table lists this clonotype with many counts. The chain combines TRBV29-1 with TRBJ2-1; 9 bases fit TRBD1. The CDR3 runs 14 residues. CDR1 is SQVTM and CDR2 is ANQGSEA in the germline V gene. The trim removed 6 bases at V and 9 bases at J, leaving 12 bases unmatched. The CDR3 nucleotides are TGCAGCGTGACCGACAGGGGGGTAGCGACTGAGCAGTTCTTC. It codes for CSVTDRGVATEQFF.

This clonotype came up many times. The chain employs TRBV25-1 and TRBJ2-5; TRBD2 might be the D (6 bases). V was clipped by 1 base and J by 3 bases, with 12 bases between them. Germline V gene sequence: CDR1 MGHDK, CDR2 SYGVNS. The CDR3 totals 15 residues. Written as DNA, the CDR3 is TGTGCCAGCAGTGAATCGGCGGGACGGGAAGAGACCCAGTACTTC. Its protein product is CASSESAGREETQYF.

This clonotype was counted many times. The junction differs from germline at one of its ends, possibly a read error. The V call is TRBV7-2, the J call TRBJ2-7, with TRBD2 as a possible D gene (6 bases). Germline V lookup: CDR1 SGHTA, CDR2 FQGNSA. The CDR3 is 14 amino acids. Here the CDR3 DNA reads TGCGCCAGCAGCTTGGAGGGGTTCTCCTACGAGCAGTACTTC. Its protein product is CASSLEGFSYEQYF.

In its sample, this clonotype was seen many times. This chain uses TRBV12-3 or TRBV12-4 with TRBJ2-1; D not certain. This CDR3 is 14 amino acids long. V was cut by 2 bases and J by 8 bases, with 13 bases left in between. CDR3 amino acids: CASSLWSDWDEQFF. CDR3 nucleotides: TGTGCCAGCAGTTTATGGTCTGATTGGGATGAGCAGTTCTTC.

This clonotype was seen repeatedly, ten times or more. CDR3 DNA: TGTGCCAGCAGCTCGAGCGGGGACACCTACAATGAGCAGTTCTTC. Amino acid sequence: CASSSSGDTYNEQFF. The gene calls are TRBV7-2 and TRBJ2-1; D is perhaps TRBD2 (7 bases). V was cut by 4 bases and J by 2 bases, with 12 bases left in between. Per germline, CDR1 SGHTA and CDR2 FQGNSA. There are 15 residues in the CDR3.

This clonotype was seen ten or more times. The chain joins TRBV15 to TRBJ1-2; D gene unclear. The CDR3 has 12 residues. The ends were cut back, 2 bases at V and 4 bases at J, with 5 bases in the middle. Germline-derived CDR1 and CDR2 are LNHNV and YYDKDF (reference sequence). The chain's CDR3 is CATSRLSYGYTF. CDR3 DNA: TGTGCCACCAGCAGACTTAGCTATGGCTACACCTTC.

This clonotype was observed a handful of times. V usage is TRBV10-3 and J usage is TRBJ2-2; possibly TRBD1 for D (7 bases). The CDR3 spans 15 residues. Between the trimmed V and J ends, which lost 5 bases and 5 bases, there was a span of 15 bases. Germline loops: CDR1 ENHRY, CDR2 SYGVKD. CDR3 residues: CAISPLQGGTGELFF. The DNA of the CDR3 is TGTGCCATCAGTCCTCTCCAGGGGGGAACCGGGGAGCTGTTTTTT.